This T cell receptor beta chain is drawn from a study of blood T cell repertoires in COVID-19. CDR1 WNHNN and CDR2 SYGVQD come from the germline V gene (reference sequence). V lost 4 bases to trimming and J lost 9 bases; unmatched junction nucleotides: 9. The CDR3 contains 15 residues. Under the authors' procedure: Quantification of nucleated cells was approximated via reference gene primer amplification. This table comes from immunoSEQ multiplex PCR, and its TCRdb copy is limited to in-frame clones, with some not included. Clone size and V and J calls were adopted from that table, with D and trimming inferred from the DNA. The sample gives approximately 230,000 clones, 87% of which show up once; 6% to 7% is in the top ten.

V gene TRBV10-1 combines with J gene TRBJ2-1; 10 nucleotides align to TRBD2. The TCR originated in a young woman with acute COVID-19. The sequenced sample consisted of PBMCs or T cells enriched from blood (not recorded which). The CDR3 sequence is CASSAGERGGFEQFF. CDR3 sequence (DNA): TGCGCCAGCAGTGCAGGGGAGCGGGGGGGCTTTGAGCAGTTCTTC.